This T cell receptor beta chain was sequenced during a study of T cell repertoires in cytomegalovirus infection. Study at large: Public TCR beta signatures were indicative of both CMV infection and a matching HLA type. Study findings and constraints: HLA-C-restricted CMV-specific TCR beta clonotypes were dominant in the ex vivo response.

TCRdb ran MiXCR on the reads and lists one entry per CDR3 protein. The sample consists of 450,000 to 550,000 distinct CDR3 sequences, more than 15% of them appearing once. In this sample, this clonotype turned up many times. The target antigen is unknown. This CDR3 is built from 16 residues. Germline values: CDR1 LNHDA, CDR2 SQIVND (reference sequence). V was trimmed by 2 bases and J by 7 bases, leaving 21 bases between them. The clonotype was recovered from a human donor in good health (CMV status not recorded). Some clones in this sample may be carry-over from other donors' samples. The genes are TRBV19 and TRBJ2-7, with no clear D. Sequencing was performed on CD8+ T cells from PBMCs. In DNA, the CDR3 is TGTGCCAGTAGTATATTGGGGAATTCCCCCTACGTGGAGCAGTACTTC. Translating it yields CASSILGNSPYVEQYF. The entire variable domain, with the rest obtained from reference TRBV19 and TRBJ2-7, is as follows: DGGITQSPKYLFRKEGQNVTLSCEQNLNHDAMYWYRQDPGQGLRLIYYSQIVNDFQKGDIAEGYSVSREKKESFPLTVTSAQKNPTAFYLCASSILGNSPYVEQYFGPGTRLTVT.